This TCR beta chain was found in a study of identical twins. Per germline, CDR1 MNHEY and CDR2 SVGEGT. V gave up 10 bases and J gave up 4 bases, with 13 bases separating them. The CDR3 covers 12 residues. The study's findings and limits: Abundant beta clonotypes from cord blood had fewer insertions, unlike memory repertoires, which showed none. For monozygotic twins, models underestimated out-of-frame TCR alpha sharing.

TCRdb fed the 5' RACE reads into MiXCR, producing one record per CDR3 protein. The sample holds about 240,000 distinct CDR3 sequences, 8% to 11% seen once. Regarding this clonotype: Antigen specificity is unknown.

This clonotype was sampled from a man between 50 and 59 years old in good health. The sequenced material came from memory T cells sorted from blood. The chain employs TRBV6-2 or TRBV6-3 and TRBJ1-2, with D perhaps matching TRBD1 (5 bases). CDR3 DNA sequence: TGTGCCACGAAAGCGGGGACCTATGGCTACACCTTC. As protein: CATKAGTYGYTF.